The sequence of this T cell receptor (beta chain) was determined in a study of cytotoxic CD8 clonotypes in ibrutinib-treated CLL. The CDR3 covers 15 residues. Trimming cost V 2 bases and J 4 bases; bases outside gene matches: 7. Per germline, CDR1 MNHEY and CDR2 SVGAGI. The data were produced by immunoSEQ multiplex PCR, yet TCRdb's version contains in-frame clones alone and is incomplete. This repertoire shows more than 200,000 clones, roughly 74% found once; its top ten account for over 15%. This clone was picked up a small number of times. Sequenced here: PBMCs, sampled after 24 months of ibrutinib treatment. The source of this sequence is a human donor with chronic lymphocytic leukemia. The chain employs TRBV6-5 and TRBJ2-7; 8 bases align to TRBD2. CDR3 bases: TGTGCCAGCAGTTACGCAACGGGAGGGATATACGAGCAGTACTTC. It is translated as CASSYATGGIYEQYF.